What follows describes a single TCR beta chain. TCRdb redid the calling of the 5' RACE reads with MiXCR, one entry per CDR3 protein. The table records about 23,000 distinct CDR3 sequences, about a sixth of them present only once. This entry is derived from a study of CD8 T cells in ankylosing spondylitis. Trimming took 5 bases from V and 0 from J; bases not matched to a gene: 6. Per the germline V gene, CDR1 is SGHRS and CDR2 is YFSETQ. The CDR3 consists of 16 residues. The chain has TRBV5-1 and TRBJ2-2, with 8 bases matching TRBD1. Material: blood. The source of this sequence is a male donor with ankylosing spondylitis or in good health (not recorded which). CDR3 sequence (DNA): TGCGCCAGCAGGTCGACAGGGGACTCGAACACCGGGGAGCTGTTTTTT. Translated: CASRSTGDSNTGELFF.